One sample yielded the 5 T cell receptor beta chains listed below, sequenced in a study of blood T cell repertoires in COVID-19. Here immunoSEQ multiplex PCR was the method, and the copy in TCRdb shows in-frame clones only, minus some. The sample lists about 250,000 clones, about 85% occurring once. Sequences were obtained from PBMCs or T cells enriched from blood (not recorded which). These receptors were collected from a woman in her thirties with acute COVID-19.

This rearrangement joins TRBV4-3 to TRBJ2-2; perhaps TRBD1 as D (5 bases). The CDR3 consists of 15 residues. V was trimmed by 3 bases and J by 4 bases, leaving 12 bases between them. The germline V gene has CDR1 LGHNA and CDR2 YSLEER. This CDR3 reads CASSQLPGITGELFF. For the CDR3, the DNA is TGCGCCAGCAGCCAGCTCCCAGGGATCACCGGGGAGCTGTTTTTT.

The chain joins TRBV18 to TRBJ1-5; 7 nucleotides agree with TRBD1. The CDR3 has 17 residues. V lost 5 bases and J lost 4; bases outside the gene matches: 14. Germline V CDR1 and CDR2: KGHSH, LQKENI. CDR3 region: CASSSRGPRNYNQPQHF. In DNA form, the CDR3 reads TGTGCCAGCTCATCTAGGGGGCCACGGAATTATAATCAGCCCCAGCATTTT.

The CDR3: CASRVAPDGLNYGYTF. Here the CDR3 DNA reads TGTGCCAGCAGGGTAGCCCCTGACGGTTTGAACTATGGCTACACCTTC. The chain carries TRBV7-9 and TRBJ1-2; D is unclear. Per the germline V gene, CDR1 is SEHNR and CDR2 is FQNEAQ (reference sequence). The CDR3 extends over 16 amino acids. Trimming left V 6 bases short and J 2 bases short, with 19 bases between.

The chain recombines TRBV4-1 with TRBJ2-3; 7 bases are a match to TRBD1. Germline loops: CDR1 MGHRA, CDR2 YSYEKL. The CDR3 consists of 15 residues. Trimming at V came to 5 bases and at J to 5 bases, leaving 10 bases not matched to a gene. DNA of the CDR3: TGCGCCAGCAGCGACCGGGACAGAGTCTTAGATACGCAGTATTTT. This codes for CASSDRDRVLDTQYF.

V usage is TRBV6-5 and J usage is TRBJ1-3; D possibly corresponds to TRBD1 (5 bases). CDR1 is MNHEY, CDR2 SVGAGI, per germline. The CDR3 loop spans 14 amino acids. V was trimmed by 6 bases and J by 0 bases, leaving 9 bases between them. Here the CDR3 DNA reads TGTGCCAGCAGATACGACAGCTCTGGAAACACCATATATTTT. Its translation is CASRYDSSGNTIYF.